These T cell receptor beta chains were read from a single sample in a study of tumor-infiltrating lymphocytes in primary liver carcinoma. TCRdb fed the multiplex PCR reads into MiXCR, producing one record per CDR3 protein. The table records about 330,000 distinct CDR3 sequences, roughly two thirds of them present only once. Sequencing used peripheral blood. These receptors all stem from a man between 35 and 55 years old with primary liver carcinoma and hepatitis B virus infection. Both conserved end residues are part of each CDR3. A D gene is named only where the DNA matches it firmly. Some rows mark clone size as missing; the rest say once, few, many or name a class of expanded clone.

TRBJ2-7,NA,TRBV28,few,TGTGCCAGCAGTTTATCGGGGGATTGGAACTCCTACGAGCAGTACTTC,CASSLSGDWNSYEQYF
TRBJ1-5,NA,TRBV11-2,NA,TGTGCCAGCAGCTTAGGTGATTCCCATAGCAATCGGCCCCAGCATTTT,CASSLGDSHSNRPQHF
TRBJ2-2,NA,TRBV12-3/TRBV12-4,many,TGTGCCAGCAGTTTAGCAGGCACCGGGGAGCTGTTTTTT,CASSLAGTGELFF
TRBJ1-2,NA,TRBV29-1,many,TGCAGCGTTGAGGGGATTGGCTATGGCTACACCTTC,CSVEGIGYGYTF
TRBJ1-1,NA,TRBV10-1,NA,TGCGCCAGGAATCCCCTTTCTTGCACTGAAGCTTTCTTT,CARNPLSCTEAFF
TRBJ2-1,TRBD2,TRBV28,NA,TGTGCCAGCAGCTACGGGACTAGCGGGGCCAATGAGCAGTTCTTC,CASSYGTSGANEQFF
TRBJ2-7,NA,TRBV11-2,NA,TGTGCCAGCAGGTTAGTCGTAGGAAACGAGCAGTATTTC,CASRLVVGNEQYF
TRBJ1-2,NA,TRBV11-2,NA,TGTTCCAGCAGTTCCCGTTTGATTCCTCGAGGCTACACCTTC,CSSSSRLIPRGYTF
TRBJ2-7,NA,TRBV5-5,NA,TGTGCCAGCAGCCCCACCCAGCAGGGTCTTTCCTACGAGCAGTACTTC,CASSPTQQGLSYEQYF
TRBJ2-7,NA,TRBV11-2,NA,TGTGCCAGCAGTGGTGAGAGAGGCTACGAGCAGTACTTC,CASSGERGYEQYF
TRBJ1-2,NA,TRBV7-9,NA,TGTGCCAGCAGCGAACAAAGCATACAGGTTGGCTACACCTTC,CASSEQSIQVGYTF
TRBJ2-1,NA,TRBV11-2,NA,TGTGCCAGCAGCTTAGTTGCGGCCCTCAATGAGCAATTCTTC,CASSLVAALNEQFF
TRBJ2-5,NA,TRBV5-4,NA,TGTGCCAGCAACTCTGGACCCGAAGAGACCCAGTACTTC,CASNSGPEETQYF
TRBJ2-1,NA,TRBV11-2,NA,TGTGCCAGCAGCTCCGCAGGCACCTACAATGGGCACTTCTTC,CASSSAGTYNGHFF
TRBJ2-7,NA,TRBV6-5,NA,TGTGTCAGCAGTTACAAGGGGGGGACGGAGGCGTACGAGCAGTACTTC,CVSSYKGGTEAYEQYF
TRBJ1-5,NA,TRBV5-5,NA,TGTGCCAGCAGCACCGGAAGTGGTTCTCAGCCCCAGCATTTT,CASSTGSGSQPQHF
TRBJ2-1,NA,TRBV10-1,NA,TGCGCCAGCAAGACGGCGGGGTACAATGAGCAGTTCTTC,CASKTAGYNEQFF
TRBJ2-5,TRBD2,TRBV5-1,few,TGCGCCAGCAGCCCGCTCGGCGGGAGCGGTCAGACCCAGTACTTC,CASSPLGGSGQTQYF
TRBJ2-7,NA,TRBV5-1,NA,TGCGCCAGCAGCTTGGCGGCAGGGTTGTACGAGCAGTACTTC,CASSLAAGLYEQYF
TRBJ2-6,NA,TRBV6-6,NA,TGTGCCGCCACAACCGCGGGGGCCAATGTCCTGACTTTC,CAATTAGANVLTF
TRBJ2-7,NA,TRBV4-3,NA,TGCGCCAGCAGTAGACAAGTGTGGGCGGACGAGCGGTACTTC,CASSRQVWADERYF
TRBJ2-5,NA,TRBV6-1,NA,TGTGCCAGCAGCGCCCAACCAGAGCCTCTTTGGGAGACCCAGTACTTC,CASSAQPEPLWETQYF
TRBJ2-7,TRBD2,TRBV11-2,once,TGTGCCAGCCGCGGGATTAGCGGGAGGGCCTGGTACGAGCAGTACTTC,CASRGISGRAWYEQYF
TRBJ1-1,NA,TRBV28,NA,TGTGCCAGCAGTTTCGCGGGCGAGAACACTGAAGCTTTCTTT,CASSFAGENTEAFF
TRBJ2-7,TRBD2,TRBV11-2,NA,TGTGCCAGCAGCTTGTCGCCCGGGAGGGCCCACGAACAGTACTTC,CASSLSPGRAHEQYF
TRBJ1-3,NA,TRBV6-6,NA,TGTGCCAGCACCCCGCAGTTTGGATACACCATATATTTT,CASTPQFGYTIYF
TRBJ2-7,NA,TRBV19,NA,TGTGCCAGGGATTTTGGAAGGGACGAGCAGTACTTC,CARDFGRDEQYF
TRBJ2-5,NA,TRBV4-1,few,TGCGCCAGCAGCCCCTCGAGGGGGGAAGAGACCCAGTACTTC,CASSPSRGEETQYF
TRBJ2-7,NA,TRBV15,NA,TGTGCCACCAGCAGAGATCTGGGGACTTTCTACGAGCAGTACTTC,CATSRDLGTFYEQYF
TRBJ2-5,NA,TRBV7-9,NA,TGTACCAGCAGCTTAGCAGGGGGGTACCAAGAGACCCAGTACTTC,CTSSLAGGYQETQYF
TRBJ2-1,TRBD2,TRBV6-2/TRBV6-3,many,TGTGCCAGCAGTTCGGGAGGGCCGGTCAATGAGCAGTTCTTC,CASSSGGPVNEQFF
TRBJ1-3,TRBD1,TRBV10-3,NA,TGTGCCATCAGTGGGGACAGACCAAGCTCTGGGAACTCCATATATTTT,CAISGDRPSSGNSIYF
TRBJ2-5,NA,TRBV29-1,NA,TGCAGCGTTCAAACCGACCAATCGGATTTC,CSVQTDQSDF
TRBJ2-5,NA,TRBV6-5,few,TGTGCCAGCTCTAAGGGCCTCCAAGAGACCCAGTACTTC,CASSKGLQETQYF
TRBJ2-3,TRBD2,TRBV4-2,few,TGTGCCAGCAGCCGCGGACTAGCGGAGAGCACAGATACGCAGTATTTT,CASSRGLAESTDTQYF
TRBJ1-2,NA,TRBV6-5,NA,TGTGCCAGCACCAGGGGAATGGAAGCCTCTTGGTATGGCTACACCTTC,CASTRGMEASWYGYTF
TRBJ2-2,TRBD2,TRBV11-2,NA,TGTGCCAGCAGCACCCTGGGACTAGATCGTTACGGGGAGTCGTTTTTT,CASSTLGLDRYGESFF
TRBJ2-7,NA,TRBV6-1,few,TGTGCCAGCAGTGAAGCGCTGTCTACGTACTACGAGCAGTACTTC,CASSEALSTYYEQYF
TRBJ2-2,NA,TRBV28,NA,TGTGCCAGCAGTCGGGACCACCTCTACACCGGGGAGCTGTTTTTT,CASSRDHLYTGELFF
TRBJ1-6,NA,TRBV5-5,many,TGTGCCAGCAGCCTGACGGGGTCCAATAATTCACCCCTCCACTTT,CASSLTGSNNSPLHF
TRBJ2-4,NA,TRBV6-5,NA,TGTGCCAGCAGTCACATTGGGGGCGCGATCATTCAGTACTTC,CASSHIGGAIIQYF
TRBJ1-4,NA,TRBV6-2/TRBV6-3,once,TGTGCCAGCAGTTACTCGACAGCAACCGAAGAGGGAGATGAAAAACTGTTTTTT,CASSYSTATEEGDEKLFF
TRBJ2-2,NA,TRBV6-5,many,TGTGCCAGCAGTTACTCGAGTCGGGTTTGGAACACCGGGGAGCTGTTTTTT,CASSYSSRVWNTGELFF
TRBJ1-6,NA,TRBV29-1,many,TGCAGCGTTGAAACAGGGTCGGGTTCACCCCTCCACTTT,CSVETGSGSPLHF